This record covers a single TCR beta chain. What it recognizes is unknown. These data belong to a study of beta chain features in type 1 diabetes. As for the study in general: Sorted cells numbering around 100,000,000 were examined across all samples. Study conclusions and caveats: TCRB repertoires of naive, central memory and Treg cells appeared more similar among patients than among healthy donors. TCRB CDR3s from Type 1 diabetes patients were moderately but significantly shorter in all four CD4+ subsets.

The V and J ends lost 0 bases and 2 bases respectively, with 5 bases between them. The CDR3 covers 13 residues. Germline values: CDR1 SGHRS, CDR2 YFSETQ. Every bit of the isolated RNA underwent reverse transcription, so sequencing read expressed TCRB transcripts. Data came from immunoSEQ multiplex PCR; TCRdb stores just in-frame clones and leaves some out. The sample gives 600,000 to 700,000 clones, over 10% of which show up once; approximately 0.11% is in the top ten. CD4+ naive, central memory, regulatory and stem cell-like memory cells were sorted via CD45RO/CCR7/CD25/CD127/CD95/CD27. The chain employs TRBV5-1 and TRBJ1-2; D is unclear. This TCR came from a man in his thirties or forties with type 1 diabetes. The sequencing input was naive CD4+ T cells from blood. CDR3 loop: CASSLGSNYGYTF. The CDR3 DNA follows: TGCGCCAGCAGCTTGGGCAGCAACTATGGCTACACCTTC.